The 11 T cell receptor beta chains in this list originate from one sample, sequenced in a study of OX40 agonist ivuxolimab in advanced cancers. Sequencing was performed with immunoSEQ multiplex PCR; in TCRdb, only in-frame clones are kept and a portion is missing. Of approximately 44,000 clones in the sample, about 90% are singletons; the top ten hold 0.3% to 0.4%. The source material was CD4+ or CD8+ T cells sorted from blood, sampled in a trial of the OX40 agonist ivuxolimab. The receptors derive from an adult with an advanced solid tumor such as melanoma, head and neck, liver or kidney cancer.

The chain employs TRBV5-6 and TRBJ2-1; TRBD2 agrees at 8 bases. Looked up from germline, CDR1 is SGHDT and CDR2 is YYEEEE. V lost 3 bases, J lost 7 bases, and 9 bases stayed unmatched. CDR3 size: 15 residues. This CDR3 reads CASSSPRGGLNEQFF. In DNA, the CDR3 is TGTGCCAGCAGCTCCCCACGGGGGGGGCTGAATGAGCAGTTCTTC. The full variable domain, completed using reference TRBV5-6 and TRBJ2-1, is DAGVTQSPTHLIKTRGQQVTLRCSPKSGHDTVSWYQQALGQGPQFIFQYYEEEERQRGNFPDRFSGHQFPNYSSELNVNALLLGDSALYLCASSSPRGGLNEQFFGPGTRLTVL.

V is TRBV5-8 and J is TRBJ1-5, with TRBD1 identical over 8 bases. From germline, CDR1 is SGHTS and CDR2 YDEGEE. J was trimmed by 4 bases and V by 4 bases; bases with no gene match: 4. The CDR3 extends over 14 amino acids. This chain's CDR3 is CASSRTGRNQPQHF. The CDR3 DNA is TGTGCCAGCAGCCGGACAGGGAGGAATCAGCCCCAGCATTTT.

The V gene is TRBV7-8, the J gene TRBJ1-4; tentatively, D is TRBD1 (5 bases). Germline V gene lookup returns CDR1 SGHVS and CDR2 FQNEAQ. The ends were cut back, 3 bases at V and 7 bases at J, with 12 bases in the middle. This CDR3 spans 14 amino acids. The CDR3 DNA is TGTGCCAGCAGCTTGGGGGTGATTCGTGAAAAACTGTTTTTT. Its translation is CASSLGVIREKLFF. The full variable domain, rest sourced from reference TRBV7-8 and TRBJ1-4, is GAGVSQSPRYKVAKRGQDVALRCDPISGHVSLFWYQQALGQGPEFLTYFQNEAQLDKSGLPSDRFFAERPEGSVSTLKIQRTQQEDSAVYLCASSLGVIREKLFFGSGTQLSVL.

CDR3 residues: CASRYPPAPLHF. The CDR3 DNA reads TGTGCCAGCCGTTATCCCCCAGCACCCCTCCACTTT. J is TRBJ1-6 and V is TRBV19; D remains ambiguous. Trimming took off 9 bases at V and 11 bases at J, with 14 bases between the two ends. Germline-derived CDR1 and CDR2 are LNHDA and SQIVND (reference sequence). The CDR3 is made up of 12 amino acids.

V gene TRBV4-2 combines with J gene TRBJ1-1; 10 bases match TRBD1. Trimming at V came to 0 bases and at J to 7 bases, leaving 14 bases not matched to a gene. This CDR3 is 18 amino acids long. Germline V gives CDR1 LGHNA, CDR2 YNFKEQ. CDR3 in DNA: TGTGCCAGCAGCCAAGAGACTGTGGACAGGGGGGGTGGTGGTGAAGCTTTCTTT. Protein product: CASSQETVDRGGGGEAFF.

This chain links TRBV30 with TRBJ1-3, with 7 bases identical to TRBD1. With 0 bases clipped from V and 2 bases from J, the junction kept 4 bases outside the gene matches. The CDR3 is 15 residues long. Germline V CDR1 and CDR2: GTSNPN, SVGIG (reference sequence). The CDR3 coding sequence is TGTGCCTGGAGTGTTGACAGGGCGGCTGGAAACACCATATATTTT. It specifies CAWSVDRAAGNTIYF.

This clone was observed a handful of times. The rearrangement uses TRBV5-6 and TRBJ2-3; D might be TRBD1 (5 bases). Trimming removed 0 bases from V and 5 bases from J, with 7 bases in between. Germline V gene data show CDR1 as SGHDT and CDR2 as YYEEEE. This CDR3 spans 13 amino acids. As DNA, the CDR3 is TGTGCCAGCAGCTTGGCCGACAGAGATACGCAGTATTTT. Translating gives CASSLADRDTQYF.

The chain couples TRBV28 to TRBJ2-3; TRBD2 is a possible D gene (6 bases). CDR1 and CDR2 (germline): MDHEN, SYDVKM. The length of the CDR3 is 14 residues. With 7 bases removed from V and 0 bases from J, the gap between germline ends came to 11 bases. CDR3 nucleotide sequence: TGTGCCAGCACTAAAGGAGGGAGCACAGATACGCAGTATTTT. This gives the protein CASTKGGSTDTQYF.

The chain employs TRBV29-1 and TRBJ2-6; D unresolved. The germline V gene has CDR1 SQVTM and CDR2 ANQGSEA. CDR3 size: 14 residues. Trimming shortened V by 1 base and J by 4 bases, and 8 bases separated the two germline ends. CDR3 DNA: TGCAGCGTTGAAGGTTGGTGGGGGGCCAACGTCCTGACTTTC. Translating gives CSVEGWWGANVLTF.

The rearrangement uses TRBV30 and TRBJ1-3; tentatively, D is TRBD1 (5 bases). The germline V gene encodes CDR1 GTSNPN and CDR2 SVGIG (reference sequence). Trimming removed 0 bases at V and 0 bases at J, with 12 bases between. The CDR3 is 16 amino acids. The CDR3 DNA sequence: TGTGCCTGGAGTGTACAGAAGGGGAGCTCTGGAAACACCATATATTTT. Residues: CAWSVQKGSSGNTIYF.

The rearrangement links TRBV19 to TRBJ2-7, with D perhaps matching TRBD1 or TRBD2 (5 bases each). The CDR3 is 16 amino acids. In germline, CDR1 is LNHDA, CDR2 SQIVND (reference sequence). V gave up 6 bases and J gave up 5 bases, with 23 bases separating them. As DNA, the CDR3 is TGTGCCAGTAGCCCTCTCGGGACCGATGCCTGGAACGAGCAGTACTTC. It encodes CASSPLGTDAWNEQYF.